The entry below describes one TCR beta chain. Assay: immunoSEQ multiplex PCR; the TCRdb copy retains only in-frame clones and omits some. This table holds roughly 70,000 clones, around 80% found once. The entry originates in a study of blood T cell repertoires in COVID-19. The sample comprised peripheral blood. This sequence was found in a man between 65 and 79 years old who had recovered from COVID-19.

CDR3 loop: CASSQEPGLAGGRALREQYF. For the CDR3, the DNA is TGCGCCAGCAGCCAAGAACCGGGACTAGCGGGAGGGCGTGCGTTGAGGGAGCAGTACTTC. The chain joins TRBV4-1 to TRBJ2-7; 16 bases match TRBD2. This CDR3 has 20 residues. Germline trimming cut 0 bases from V and 7 bases from J; bases unmatched to any gene: 15. Germline V gene sequence: CDR1 MGHRA, CDR2 YSYEKL.